A selection of T cell receptor beta chains follows, all from one sample in a study of blood T cells in healthy people across ages. TCRdb itself ran the 5' RACE reads through MiXCR, one entry per CDR3 protein. The sample lists fewer than 750,000 distinct CDR3 sequences, 52% occurring once. Sequenced material: blood. The source is an elderly woman in good health. The CDR3 runs from the conserved cysteine through the conserved F or W. Fields, in order: V gene, J gene, clone size, CDR3 protein. Clone size appears in some rows only: once, few, many, or a class for an expanded clone.

V: TRBV20-1
J: TRBJ2-1
size: NA
CDR3: CSFTRGGDRSEQFF

V: TRBV4-1
J: TRBJ2-3
size: many
CDR3: CASSLGAAGGSDTQYF

V: TRBV10-3
J: TRBJ2-2
size: few
CDR3: CAISDDRNTGELFF

V: TRBV4-1
J: TRBJ2-1
size: NA
CDR3: CASSHGLAGDEQFF

V: TRBV12-3/TRBV12-4
J: TRBJ2-2
size: few
CDR3: CASRRDDNTGELFF

V: TRBV7-9
J: TRBJ2-7
size: NA
CDR3: CASSDGATSYEQYF

V: TRBV10-3
J: TRBJ2-7
size: NA
CDR3: CAISESHEQYF

V: TRBV9
J: TRBJ2-2
size: NA
CDR3: CASSVEVGTPGTGELFF

V: TRBV4-2
J: TRBJ1-1
size: NA
CDR3: CASSQDPRGTTEAFF

V: TRBV18
J: TRBJ2-7
size: NA
CDR3: CASSARGRRDEQYF

V: TRBV3-1
J: TRBJ2-7
size: NA
CDR3: CASSQASSYEQYF

V: TRBV20-1
J: TRBJ2-2
size: NA
CDR3: CSARGSTGESGELFF

V: TRBV28
J: TRBJ1-4
size: NA
CDR3: CASSLGTGGNEKLFF

V: TRBV5-1
J: TRBJ2-2
size: NA
CDR3: CASGVRAGAVGELFF

V: TRBV3-1
J: TRBJ2-4
size: many
CDR3: CASSQESGTKNIQYF

V: TRBV24-1
J: TRBJ2-1
size: NA
CDR3: CATSDPKAGSSYNEQFF

V: TRBV4-2
J: TRBJ2-1
size: NA
CDR3: CASSQEPTSGSDNEQFF

V: TRBV2
J: TRBJ2-5
size: few
CDR3: CASSVLAGQETQYF

V: TRBV28
J: TRBJ2-1
size: many
CDR3: CASSPRSQSSYNEQFF

V: TRBV2
J: TRBJ1-2
size: NA
CDR3: CASSRGVGYTF

V: TRBV27
J: TRBJ1-1
size: NA
CDR3: CASRRDAAEAFF

V: TRBV7-2
J: TRBJ2-1
size: NA
CDR3: CASSLGTGMSGEQFF

V: TRBV29-1
J: TRBJ2-1
size: NA
CDR3: CSVEDPATGTSGRSLGNEQFF

V: TRBV15
J: TRBJ2-1
size: NA
CDR3: CATSRAPRGTYNEQFF

V: TRBV9
J: TRBJ2-1
size: few
CDR3: CASGVAAERTSGFYEQFF

V: TRBV20-1
J: TRBJ2-3
size: NA
CDR3: CSASYLQGQVRDTQYF

V: TRBV5-1
J: NA
size: few
CDR3: CASSLTQGGSEQYF

V: TRBV7-9
J: TRBJ2-1
size: many
CDR3: CASSLAQGGYNEQFF

V: TRBV20-1
J: NA
size: NA
CDR3: CSAQDRYEQYF

V: TRBV27
J: TRBJ2-3
size: many
CDR3: CASSSLAGWSTQYF

V: TRBV28
J: TRBJ2-1
size: NA
CDR3: CASSRDKGNNEQFF

V: TRBV10-2
J: TRBJ2-7
size: NA
CDR3: CASRVTSGGNEQYF

V: TRBV29-1
J: TRBJ2-4
size: NA
CDR3: CSVGDEIEQYF

V: TRBV3-1
J: TRBJ2-3
size: once
CDR3: CACSQDVDGADTQYF

V: TRBV3-1
J: TRBJ2-3
size: many
CDR3: CASSQDGRSSTDTQYF

V: TRBV5-1
J: TRBJ2-5
size: NA
CDR3: CASSLDLGNQETQYF

V: TRBV11-2
J: TRBJ1-4
size: once
CDR3: CASSGTMGSNEKLFF

V: TRBV7-2
J: TRBJ2-5
size: NA
CDR3: CASSGRGGGVQETQYF

V: TRBV20-1
J: TRBJ2-3
size: many
CDR3: CSAPPSRGLVTDTQYF

V: TRBV29-1
J: TRBJ2-7
size: many
CDR3: CSVEGTGESYEQYF

V: TRBV4-3
J: TRBJ2-7
size: NA
CDR3: CASSQDQTDEQYF

V: TRBV28
J: TRBJ2-5
size: NA
CDR3: CASSSGAGGSGLNEQYF

V: TRBV11-1
J: TRBJ2-3
size: NA
CDR3: CASTASGTSERDTQYF

V: TRBV27
J: TRBJ2-1
size: NA
CDR3: CASSLGGGAGEQFF

V: TRBV9
J: TRBJ2-3
size: NA
CDR3: CASSVATSASGGSTDTQYF

V: TRBV20-1
J: TRBJ1-4
size: NA
CDR3: CSASKGLANEKLFF

V: TRBV29-1
J: TRBJ2-1
size: few
CDR3: CSVPQGSQIYNEQFF

V: TRBV20-1
J: TRBJ2-5
size: NA
CDR3: CSAIDLLGETQYF

V: TRBV7-3
J: TRBJ2-1
size: many
CDR3: CASSLLGSLGNEQFF

V: TRBV4-3
J: TRBJ2-7
size: few
CDR3: CASSQGTSGTLSYEQYF

V: TRBV5-1
J: TRBJ2-6
size: NA
CDR3: CASGGRDSSSSGANVLTF

V: TRBV6-2/TRBV6-3
J: TRBJ1-1
size: NA
CDR3: CASSSQSFRNTEAFF

V: TRBV14
J: TRBJ2-3
size: NA
CDR3: CASSGPGSTTQYF

V: TRBV10-3
J: TRBJ2-3
size: NA
CDR3: CAISEDSTDTQYF

V: TRBV27
J: TRBJ2-1
size: many
CDR3: CASSSGGNSYNEQFF

V: TRBV2
J: TRBJ1-2
size: NA
CDR3: CATTYRESNGYTF

V: TRBV12-3/TRBV12-4
J: TRBJ1-1
size: NA
CDR3: CASSQDRALVAFF

V: TRBV7-2
J: TRBJ1-2
size: NA
CDR3: CASSLGRQYGYTF

V: TRBV28
J: TRBJ2-1
size: NA
CDR3: CASSSQLVVSSYNEQFF